The 12 T cell receptor beta chains reported below all come from one sample, sequenced in a study of blood T cell repertoires in COVID-19 (dated by TCRdb to about 2020). The library came from the immunoSEQ multiplex PCR assay. This immuneACCESS table, as held by TCRdb, lists in-frame sequences with V and J called but not all clones. Of the missing ones, under half trace to an unresolved V gene in checked studies; the others have no known cause. The sample table lists fewer than 110,000 clones, more than 70% of them with a count of one. The top ten clonotypes cover approximately 6.8% of the sample. The material sequenced was peripheral blood. The receptor set was obtained from a man over 45 with active or convalescent COVID-19.

This sequence joins TRBV28 and TRBJ1-2; D remains unclear. The CDR3 contains 14 residues. The V gene lost 6 bases and the J gene lost 4 bases, with 15 bases spanning the gap. Germline CDR1 reads MDHEN; CDR2 reads SYDVKM. The chain's CDR3 is CASSSLPRSYGYTF. The CDR3 DNA reads TGTGCCAGCAGCTCACTTCCCCGCTCCTATGGCTACACCTTC.

The genes are TRBV28 and TRBJ2-2; D may be TRBD2 (6 bases). In germline, CDR1 is MDHEN, CDR2 SYDVKM. The CDR3 length is 15 residues. Trimming shortened V by 2 bases and J by 7 bases, and 14 bases separated the two germline ends. The CDR3 spells CASSLQPGDFGELFF. Written as DNA, the CDR3 is TGTGCCAGCAGTTTACAGCCGGGAGATTTCGGGGAGCTGTTTTTT.

This chain joins TRBV7-2 and TRBJ1-6, with TRBD1 matching 11 bases. The V and J ends lost 2 bases and 5 bases, in that order; junction bases with no gene match: 2. This CDR3 region has 16 residues. Germline V gene data show CDR1 as SGHTA and CDR2 as FQGNSA. Here the CDR3 reads CASSLTGQGDNSPLHF. The DNA for the CDR3 is TGTGCCAGCAGCTTAACGGGACAGGGGGATAATTCACCCCTCCACTTT.

The V gene is TRBV4-3, the J gene TRBJ2-2, with TRBD2 identical over 9 bases. J lost 2 bases, V lost 3 bases, and 4 bases had no gene match. The CDR3 has 16 residues. Per the germline V gene, CDR1 is LGHNA and CDR2 is YSLEER. The CDR3 DNA reads TGCGCCAGCAGCCAGATAGCGGGAGTCAACACCGGGGAGCTGTTTTTT. Its translation is CASSQIAGVNTGELFF.

The chain has TRBV6-6 and TRBJ1-6, with D uncertain. This CDR3 has 17 residues. Germline CDR1 MNHNY, CDR2 SVGAGI (reference sequence). Trimming left V 5 bases short and J 0 bases short, with 14 bases between. The CDR3 bases are TGTGCCAGCAGTCAAAGACCAGGACTCTCCTATAATTCACCCCTCCACTTT. It translates to CASSQRPGLSYNSPLHF.

V is TRBV11-2 and J is TRBJ2-1, with D maybe TRBD1 (5 bases). CDR1 SGHAT and CDR2 FQNNGV come from the germline V gene. The CDR3 sequence is 12 residues long. Deletions cut 3 bases from V and 15 bases from J, with 15 bases between. The CDR3 sequence: CASSFNAQGWFF. The CDR3 DNA follows: TGTGCCAGCAGCTTCAACGCCCAGGGATGGTTCTTC.

V usage is TRBV27 and J usage is TRBJ1-5, with 8 bases identical to TRBD1. The CDR3 is 14 residues long. The V gene end was trimmed by 7 bases and the J gene end by 1 base; junction bases not matched to a gene: 3. Germline-derived CDR1 and CDR2 are MNHEY and SMNVEV (reference sequence). CDR3 coding DNA: TGTGCCAGCAATGACAGGGGAAGCAATCAGCCCCAGCATTTT. This translates into CASNDRGSNQPQHF.

The chain links TRBV28 to TRBJ2-7, with D possibly TRBD2 on 6 matching bases. From germline, CDR1 is MDHEN and CDR2 SYDVKM. The CDR3 totals 14 residues. V dropped 3 bases and J dropped 3 bases, with 12 bases sitting between them. The CDR3 loop reads CASSFRGLNYEQYF. CDR3 DNA: TGTGCCAGCAGTTTCCGGGGACTTAACTACGAGCAGTACTTC.

The J gene is TRBJ1-2, the V gene TRBV19, with TRBD1 matching over 7 bases. Germline V gene data show CDR1 as LNHDA and CDR2 as SQIVND (reference sequence). With 5 bases clipped from V and 0 bases from J, the junction kept 6 bases outside the gene matches. The CDR3 sequence is 15 residues long. CDR3 DNA: TGTGCCAGTAGTTCAGACAGGGCCGCTAACTATGGCTACACCTTC. Translating it yields CASSSDRAANYGYTF.

This chain links TRBV14 with TRBJ2-1; TRBD1 agrees at 8 bases. Germline values: CDR1 SGHDN, CDR2 FVKESK. The ends lost 6 bases at V and 6 bases at J; junction bases unmatched: 4. The length of the CDR3 is 13 residues. CDR3 residues: CASRRTGSNEQFF. The CDR3 nucleotides are TGTGCCAGCAGAAGGACAGGGTCCAATGAGCAGTTCTTC.

The rearrangement links TRBV6-5 to TRBJ2-1; 7 nucleotides line up with TRBD1. V shed 0 bases, J shed 3 bases, and the junction held 2 bases outside the gene matches. Germline CDR1 and CDR2: MNHEY and SVGAGI. The CDR3 loop spans 15 amino acids. The CDR3 sequence is CASSYSGQIYNEQFF. DNA of the CDR3: TGTGCCAGCAGTTACTCGGGACAGATCTACAATGAGCAGTTCTTC.

The rearrangement links TRBV30 to TRBJ1-4; tentatively, D is TRBD1 (6 bases). V lost 1 base and J 8 bases, leaving 14 bases between the germline ends. The CDR3 length is 14 residues. Germline CDR1 is GTSNPN and CDR2 is SVGIG (reference sequence). This CDR3 is CAWSETGNQEKLFF. As DNA, the CDR3 is TGTGCCTGGAGTGAAACAGGGAATCAGGAAAAACTGTTTTTT.